The TCR beta chain described here comes from a study of T cell responses to AZD1222 COVID-19 vaccine. A word on this clone: Its specificity is not known.

V lost 2 bases to trimming and J lost 7 bases, with 11 bases between them. This CDR3 contains 13 residues. Germline-derived CDR1 and CDR2 are SGHTA and FQGNSA. Clones were read by immunoSEQ multiplex PCR, and TCRdb kept only the in-frame ones, dropping some. The sample consists of some 120,000 clones, roughly 91% of them appearing once. Regarding the study as a whole: The CD4 TCRs associated with vaccination extended across spike and predominated at 160-218 and 743-854. Within unmutated variant regions lay the reported targets of nearly half of spike-specific TCRs.

The chain uses TRBV7-2 and TRBJ1-1, with D unresolved. This sample comprised peripheral blood, obtained on day 0 of AZD1222 vaccination. This TCR derives from an adult in good health. The CDR3 spells CASSLTPANEAFF. The CDR3 DNA reads TGTGCCAGCAGCTTAACTCCTGCCAATGAAGCTTTCTTT.